This TCR beta chain is from a study of blood T cells in healthy people across ages. The authors ran a second PCR of roughly 6 to 12 cycles using a sample-barcoded 5' primer and a J-beta primer mix. Every sample gave at least 2.5 million paired-end reads containing CDR3. One entry per CDR3 protein results from TCRdb running MiXCR on the 5' RACE reads. The data contain some 1,800,000 distinct CDR3 sequences, about two fifths of them singletons. The study recruited healthy Caucasian donors from Russia who were aged about 6 to 90. The sample, around 9.9 milliliters of peripheral blood, was drawn from each donor. The CDR3 runs to 14 residues. Germline V gene data show CDR1 as SEHNR and CDR2 as FQNEAQ (reference sequence). The trim removed 6 bases at V and 10 bases at J, leaving 11 bases unmatched. This clonotype was recorded a few times. As yet, its antigen is unknown. Study-wide results and caveats: Naive CD4+ cell counts and diversity both ran higher in long-lived than in aged donors.

The clonotype comes from a human donor in good health. Sequencing was done on a sample of blood. The chain combines TRBV7-9 with TRBJ1-1; 10 bases line up with TRBD1. CDR3 protein: CASSFGQGGLVAFF. Written as DNA, the CDR3 is TGTGCCAGCAGTTTCGGACAGGGGGGACTCGTAGCTTTCTTT.